The entry that follows covers one T cell receptor beta chain sequence. No cognate antigen has been identified for it. Base-call qualities are not available, and no considerably larger clone is one nucleotide away. A patient counted as having stable Graves' hyperthyroidism if no progression to ophthalmopathy occurred over 18 months of follow-up. Hyperthyroidism patients were newly diagnosed, had a disease duration of under 2 months, and were aged 18 to 65 years. Any patient with an uncontrolled infection, another autoimmune disease, pregnancy or lactation was excluded. Diagnoses relied on clinical symptoms, serum thyroxine and TRAb, thyroid ultrasound and orbital computed tomography. PBMCs were isolated from approximately 10 ml of fresh peripheral blood by Ficoll-Paque density gradient centrifugation. Total RNA was extracted using Trizol reagent, and RNA quality was assessed on an Agilent 2100 Bioanalyzer.

The data derive from a study of T cells in Graves' hyperthyroidism and ophthalmopathy (dated by TCRdb to about 2019). Study-level background: Peripheral blood samples were taken at the time of initial diagnosis, prior to any treatment. For training and testing, the 100 or so patients in the discovery cohort were randomly divided in a 7:3 ratio. TCR V-J signatures able to tell the groups apart were searched for in a discovery cohort of 100 patients, of whom 43 had Graves' ophthalmopathy and under 65 had stable Graves' hyperthyroidism. According to the paper, TCR Vbeta CDR3 sequencing was carried out on some 130 peripheral blood samples, which came from 40 to 45 ophthalmopathy, around 74 hyperthyroidism and approximately 17 progressor patients. Once sampling was done, hyperthyroidism patients were given methimazole at a starting dose of 30 mg daily, whereas ophthalmopathy patients were given high-dose intravenous methylprednisolone. In addition, the study compared T-cell repertoires in thyroid tissue and in blood from roughly 6 Graves' hyperthyroidism patients. Prospective prediction of ophthalmopathy was tested in an independent validation cohort of about 19 hyperthyroidism patients and some 17 patients who later progressed to ophthalmopathy.

General findings and caveats noted by the study authors: Blood samples also contained most of the expanded thyroid clonotypes (frequency above 0.001), which suggests that blood repertoires may reflect thyroid immune responses. Sample size was not statistically predetermined, and investigators were not blinded to group allocation. In validation, the model predicted progression to ophthalmopathy with around 71% sensitivity and approximately 78% specificity, a median of 6.5 months before onset. Ophthalmopathy was separated from stable hyperthyroidism by a 13 V-J signature model, with over 85% sensitivity and about 81% specificity obtained in cross-validation and 80%/75% obtained in testing.

At the junction V is shortened by 5 bases and J by 2 bases, with 25 bases in between. The CDR3 sequence holds 18 residues, the cysteine and phenylalanine included. Only the CDR3 DNA stays, 54 bases, in frame from base 1. Based on the germline V gene, the CDR1 and CDR2 sequences are MDHEN and SYDVKM. Amplification of TCR beta CDR3 regions was carried out from RNA transcripts. The TCR CDR3 was subjected to a first round of RT-PCR using the HTBI primer set and the Qiagen OneStep RT-PCR kit. The libraries were constructed in a second round of multiplex PCR and then size-selected and purified. The libraries were sequenced on an Illumina HiSeq2000 using paired-end 100 bp reads. In the source study's methods: SOAPnuke was used to process the raw data, removing reads that contained adapters or uncalled bases, had a mean Phred below 15, or lacked an exact match to the constant primer or identifier. COPE v1.2.5 was used to merge high-quality paired reads, and clonotypes were defined as unique nucleotide sequences. MiTCR v1.1 was used to align the clonotypes against IMGT TRBV, TRBD and TRBJ reference segments. Analysis was restricted to V-J combinations with a frequency above 0.0001, which covered roughly 99% of repertoires. The TCS score was defined as F50 (clonal expansion) divided by E x V (chaos), with BLOSUM62-based TCRdist calculated between CDR3 peptides within each V-J. Welch's t-statistics and random forest reduced 450 to 600 V-J features to 13, which were used in a naive Bayes classifier (R e1071). Through fastp at Q25 and MiXCR, TCRdb rebuilt clones from the public reads, retaining in-frame beta chains. Identical CDR3 protein sequences are pooled into one entry, listed with their most common genes and DNA. The V and J calls, along with clone size, are taken from TCRdb and not from the paper's own processing. Here the sample has under 650,000 distinct CDR3 sequences; roughly 16% occur a single time. The leading ten clones occupy 3.8% of the sample.

In this chain, TRBV28 is recombined with TRBJ2-7; tentative D gene TRBD2, with 7 bases matching. Sequencing input: blood. The TCR sequence derives from a woman in her 30s with Graves' hyperthyroidism. The CDR3 corresponds to CASSKGGVGGAHPYEQYF. The DNA is TGTGCCAGCAGTAAGGGTGGGGTGGGGGGGGCCCACCCCTACGAGCAGTACTTC.